This TCR beta chain was identified in a study of T-cell memory formation after mild COVID-19. Whole-study context: The TCR clusters were mostly specific to one donor.

As for this clonotype: Its antigen remains unknown.

The CDR3 covers 14 residues. Trimming pared 4 bases from V and 4 bases from J, leaving 10 bases between. Germline V CDR1 and CDR2: MNHEY, SVGEGT. From the 5' RACE reads, TCRdb called clonotypes with MiXCR, one entry per CDR3 protein. Of roughly 120,000 distinct CDR3 sequences detected, 22% appear once; the ten largest clones hold around 41%. The study, taken as a whole, reports: Chiefly within CM and EM were the contracting CD4+ clones; CD8+ ones were within EMRA. A balance of CD4 and CD8 characterized clones contracting day 15 to 85, whereas later expanders leaned CD4+.

This clonotype was sampled from a man aged 18 to 30 who had mild COVID-19 (a few samples of this study predate the infection). Cell type and time point are not known. This chain connects TRBV6-2 or TRBV6-3 to TRBJ2-2; no reliable D call. Sequenced sample: PBMCs or a T cell subset sorted from them (not recorded which). The CDR3 loop is CASSSVGITGELFF. DNA of the CDR3: TGTGCCAGCAGTTCTGTGGGAATCACCGGGGAGCTGTTTTTT.